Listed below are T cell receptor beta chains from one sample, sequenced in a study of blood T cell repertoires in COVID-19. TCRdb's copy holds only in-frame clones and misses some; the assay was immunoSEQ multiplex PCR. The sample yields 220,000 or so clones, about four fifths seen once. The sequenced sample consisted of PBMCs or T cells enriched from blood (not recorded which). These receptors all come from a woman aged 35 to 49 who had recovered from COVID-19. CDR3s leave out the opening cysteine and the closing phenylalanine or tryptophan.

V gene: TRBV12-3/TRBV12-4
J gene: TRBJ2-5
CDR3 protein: ASSPGADETQY

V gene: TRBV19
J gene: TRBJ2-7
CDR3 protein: ASSSKSGRAKYEQY

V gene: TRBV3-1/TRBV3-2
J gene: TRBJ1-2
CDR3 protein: ASSVQGGRMGGYT

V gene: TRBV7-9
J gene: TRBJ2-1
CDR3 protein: ASSLGLAGAYNEQF

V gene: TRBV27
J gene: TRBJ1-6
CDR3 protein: ASSLGQASSYNSPLH

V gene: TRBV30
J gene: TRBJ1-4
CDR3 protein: AWSPGQGNEKLF

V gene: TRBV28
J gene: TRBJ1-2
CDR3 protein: ASSSPGLTRGYT

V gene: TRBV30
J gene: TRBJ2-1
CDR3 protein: AWSVGGDFHNEQF

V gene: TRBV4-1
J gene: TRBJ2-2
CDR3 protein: ASSPRLLPGFLNTGELF

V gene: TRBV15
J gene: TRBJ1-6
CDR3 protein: ATSRDRTGGNSPLH

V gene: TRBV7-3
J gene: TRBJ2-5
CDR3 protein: ASSLTSGSVETQY

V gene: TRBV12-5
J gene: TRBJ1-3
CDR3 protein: ASGTRNTIY

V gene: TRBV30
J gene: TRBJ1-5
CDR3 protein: AWSVGGHGQPQH

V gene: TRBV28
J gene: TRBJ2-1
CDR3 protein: ASSRLRVDNEQF

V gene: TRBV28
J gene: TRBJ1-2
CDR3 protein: ASSLWGLTRTGGILGYT

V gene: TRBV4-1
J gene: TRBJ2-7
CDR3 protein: ASSQVSDSTYEQY

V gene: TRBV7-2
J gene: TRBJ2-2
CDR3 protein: ASSLAQAGELF

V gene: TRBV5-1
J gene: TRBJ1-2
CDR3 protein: ASSGGVYGYT

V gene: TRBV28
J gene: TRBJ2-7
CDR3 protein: ASSILDEQY

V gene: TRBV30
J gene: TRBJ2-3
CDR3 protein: AWSSGSGERTQY

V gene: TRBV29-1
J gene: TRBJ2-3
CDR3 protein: SSRPGGTDTQY

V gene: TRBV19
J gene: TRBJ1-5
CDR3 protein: ASSPGQQNQPQH

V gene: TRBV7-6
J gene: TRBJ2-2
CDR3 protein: ASSLGLDTGELF

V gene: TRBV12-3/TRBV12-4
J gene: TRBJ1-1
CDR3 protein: VSGLNTEAF

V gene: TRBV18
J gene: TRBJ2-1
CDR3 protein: ASSLSRDEQF

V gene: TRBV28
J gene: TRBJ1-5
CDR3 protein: ASITGGESNQPQH

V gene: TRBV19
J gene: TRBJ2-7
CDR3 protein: ASSRQASYEQY

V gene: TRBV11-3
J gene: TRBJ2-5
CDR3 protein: ASSLTAGGRGAQY

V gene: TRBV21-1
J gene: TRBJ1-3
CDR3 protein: ASNDTGNTIY

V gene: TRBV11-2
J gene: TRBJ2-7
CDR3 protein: ASSLDSRGSYEQY

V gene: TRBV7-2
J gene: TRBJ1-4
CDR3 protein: ASSRTTGVTNEKLF

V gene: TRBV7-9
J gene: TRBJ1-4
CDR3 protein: ASATFTGGKLF

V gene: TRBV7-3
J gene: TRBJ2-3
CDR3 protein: ASSLTPLESDTQY

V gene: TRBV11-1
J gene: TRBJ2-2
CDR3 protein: ASSPLLNTGELF

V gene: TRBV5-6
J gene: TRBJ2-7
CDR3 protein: ASSPGTSGFYEQY

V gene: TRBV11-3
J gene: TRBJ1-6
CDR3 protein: ASSLDPGQGLSPLH

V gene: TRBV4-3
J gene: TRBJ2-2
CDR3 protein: ASSQVGRGDTGELF

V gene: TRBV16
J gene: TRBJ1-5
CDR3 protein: ASSQDREQPQH

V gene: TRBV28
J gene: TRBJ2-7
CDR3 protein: ASSDSGARDSYEQY

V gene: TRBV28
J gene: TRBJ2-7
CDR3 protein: ASSLGTVGEQY